This T cell receptor (beta chain) stems from a study of cytomegalovirus exposure and HLA in healthy donors. Study findings and constraints: In an earlier analysis, most TCR beta V segments were productive about 87% or about 30% of the time. Based on reports, TCR beta sequences accurately predicted HLA-A and HLA-B alleles for most subjects.

In regard to this clone: Its specificity is not known.

Trimming stripped 6 bases from V and 1 base from J, with 16 bases between. Germline CDR1 MNHEY, CDR2 SMNVEV (reference sequence). This CDR3 contains 15 residues. Primers included in the PCR were 60 Vbeta and 13 Jbeta primers. Assay used: immunoSEQ multiplex PCR; TCRdb lists only in-frame clones, some missing. The table records some 96,000 clones, around 77% of them present only once. The chain is built from TRBV27 and TRBJ2-7; D might be TRBD1 (6 bases). This receptor was obtained from a woman aged 60-70 years in good health and CMV-seropositive. Sequences were obtained from PBMCs. The CDR3 is CASSRQGYRSYEQYF. The CDR3 region has the DNA TGTGCCAGCAGCCGCCAGGGGTATCGATCCTACGAGCAGTACTTC.